This TCR beta chain was captured in a study of OX40 agonist ivuxolimab in advanced cancers. Study summary: Patients received intravenous ivuxolimab every 2 weeks at 0.01 to 10 mg/kg.

People who had autoimmune disease history or systemic immunosuppression were excluded. Samples of blood were obtained at baseline, on cycle 4 day 1, and on cycle 7 day 1. Only in-frame clones appear in the TCRdb table, and some are missing; sequencing was by immunoSEQ multiplex PCR. The sample lists around 80,000 clones, roughly 89% occurring once. This CDR3 is 20 amino acids long. V was clipped by 3 bases and J by 0 bases; unmatched bases: 16. Germline loops: CDR1 SGHRS, CDR2 YFSETQ. The receptor's source is an adult with an advanced solid tumor such as melanoma, head and neck, liver or kidney cancer. The material sequenced was CD4+ or CD8+ T cells sorted from blood, taken in a trial of the OX40 agonist ivuxolimab. The chain recombines TRBV5-1 with TRBJ2-3; TRBD2 aligns across 10 bases. The CDR3 DNA sequence: TGCGCCAGCAGCTCGCAAAGAGCGGGGGGGTCCCCTTCTAGCACAGATACGCAGTATTTT. Translation: CASSSQRAGGSPSSTDTQYF.